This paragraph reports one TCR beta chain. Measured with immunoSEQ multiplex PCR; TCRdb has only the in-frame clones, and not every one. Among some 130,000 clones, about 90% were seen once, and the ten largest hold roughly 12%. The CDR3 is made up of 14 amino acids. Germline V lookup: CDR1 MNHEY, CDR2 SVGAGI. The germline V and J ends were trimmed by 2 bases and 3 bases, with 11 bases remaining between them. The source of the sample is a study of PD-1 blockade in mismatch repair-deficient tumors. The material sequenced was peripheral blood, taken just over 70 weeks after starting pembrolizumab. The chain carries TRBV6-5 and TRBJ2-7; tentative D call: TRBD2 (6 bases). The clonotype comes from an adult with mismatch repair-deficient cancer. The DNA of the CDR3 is TGTGCCAGCAGTTACGCGGGACGAGGCTACGAGCAGTACTTC. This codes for CASSYAGRGYEQYF.